Below are 5 T cell receptor beta chains sequenced from a single sample in a study of T-cell memory formation after mild COVID-19. TCRdb independently ran MiXCR on the 5' RACE reads; one entry per CDR3 protein. The sample contains a few hundred thousand distinct CDR3 sequences, approximately 25% of which appear only once. The sequenced sample was PBMCs or a T cell subset sorted from them (not recorded which). All receptors come from an adult woman who had mild COVID-19 (a few samples of this study predate the infection). Cell type and time point are not known.

This clonotype was counted a few times. The rearrangement joins TRBV20-1 to TRBJ1-2; D call uncertain. The V gene lost 3 bases and the J gene lost 0 bases, with 11 bases spanning the gap. CDR1 DFQATT and CDR2 SNEGSKA come from the germline V gene (reference sequence). The CDR3 length is 14 residues. Here the CDR3 reads CSASLTRTNYGYTF. The CDR3 DNA follows: TGCAGTGCTAGTCTAACCAGGACTAACTATGGCTACACCTTC.

This clonotype was recorded a few times. The chain combines TRBV12-3 or TRBV12-4 with TRBJ2-1, with TRBD2 matching 8 bases. Losses at the gene ends were 4 bases for V and 7 bases for J; bases not matched to a gene: 6. The CDR3 sequence is 14 residues long. Written as DNA, the CDR3 is TGTGCCAGCAGTTCCCATAGCGGGGCAAATGAGCAGTTCTTC. Translated, it gives CASSSHSGANEQFF.

This clonotype turned up a few times. J is TRBJ2-3 and V is TRBV12-3 or TRBV12-4; 7 bases are a match to TRBD2. The ends lost 6 bases at V and 5 bases at J; junction bases unmatched: 8. The CDR3 length is 14 residues. The CDR3 bases are TGTGCCAGCAGGTCGACTAGCCGCGGAGATACGCAGTATTTT. Protein: CASRSTSRGDTQYF.

The J gene is TRBJ2-1, the V gene TRBV5-1; D is perhaps TRBD2 (5 bases). V shed 4 bases and J shed 8 bases, with 10 bases lying between them. Germline V lookup: CDR1 SGHRS, CDR2 YFSETQ. This CDR3 spans 12 amino acids. This CDR3 is CASSQKRDEQFF. The CDR3 DNA reads as TGCGCCAGCAGCCAGAAGAGGGATGAGCAGTTCTTC.

The chain has TRBV7-2 and TRBJ2-3, with TRBD2 as a possible D gene (5 bases). V was pared by 5 bases and J by 0 bases, with 15 bases between. The CDR3 is 16 amino acids. Germline CDR1 reads SGHTA; CDR2 reads FQGNSA. The CDR3, as DNA: TGTGCCAGCAGCCCCCCTAGAAGAGGGAGCACAGATACGCAGTATTTT. Encoded protein: CASSPPRRGSTDTQYF.